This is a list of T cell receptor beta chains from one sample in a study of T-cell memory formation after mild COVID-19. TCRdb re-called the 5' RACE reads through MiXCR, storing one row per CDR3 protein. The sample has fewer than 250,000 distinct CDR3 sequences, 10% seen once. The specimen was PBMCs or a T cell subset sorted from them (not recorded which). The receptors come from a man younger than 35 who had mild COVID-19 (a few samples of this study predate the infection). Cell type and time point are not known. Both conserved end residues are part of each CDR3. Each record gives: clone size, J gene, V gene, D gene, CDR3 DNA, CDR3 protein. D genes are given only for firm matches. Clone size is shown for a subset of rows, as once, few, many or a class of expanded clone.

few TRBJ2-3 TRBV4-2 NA TGTGCCAGCAGCCAAGAGATCAACACAGATACGCAGTATTTT CASSQEINTDTQYF
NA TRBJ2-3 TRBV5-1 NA TGCGCCAGCAGCTTGGCTCCAGGAGCCACAGATACGCAGTATTTT CASSLAPGATDTQYF
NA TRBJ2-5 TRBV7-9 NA TGTGCCAGCAGTCACCAACCCAAAGAGACCCAGTACTTC CASSHQPKETQYF
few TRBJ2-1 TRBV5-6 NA TGTGCCAGCAGCTTGTGGGGGCCAGGCGCCTACAATGAGCAGTTCTTC CASSLWGPGAYNEQFF
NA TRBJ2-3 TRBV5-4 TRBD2 TGTGCCAGCAGCTTCCCAGCCTGGCAAGCGGGGGCTAAGAGCACAGATACGCAGTATTTT CASSFPAWQAGAKSTDTQYF
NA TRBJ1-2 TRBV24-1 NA TGTGCCACCAGTGATTCCGGCAGGGACTATGGCTACACCTTC CATSDSGRDYGYTF
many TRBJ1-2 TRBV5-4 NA TGTGCCAGCAGCTTAGACAGGAGGGGAACCAAGGGCTACACCTTC CASSLDRRGTKGYTF
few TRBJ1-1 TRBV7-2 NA TGTGCCAGCAGACAACAGGGGAACACTGAAGCTTTCTTT CASRQQGNTEAFF
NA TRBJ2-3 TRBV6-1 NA TGTGCCAGCACTTTTAGGGGGGCAGATACGCAGTATTTT CASTFRGADTQYF
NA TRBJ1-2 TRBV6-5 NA TGTGCCAGCAGGAAGACGGGGCCCAACTATGGCTACACCTTC CASRKTGPNYGYTF
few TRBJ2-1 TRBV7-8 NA TGTGCCAGCACCCCCTCTGGGCCAGGCAATGAGCAGTTCTTC CASTPSGPGNEQFF
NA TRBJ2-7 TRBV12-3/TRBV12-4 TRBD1 TGTGCCAGCAGCGTAGGACAGGGGGCCAACGAGCAGTACTTC CASSVGQGANEQYF
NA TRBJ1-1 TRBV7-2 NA TGTGCCAGCACCTTACCTACGGTCGGGGGCACTGAAGCTTTCTTT CASTLPTVGGTEAFF
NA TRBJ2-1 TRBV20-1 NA TGCAGTGCTAGAGATCCGAGGGCTAGCGTGGTGGGTGAGCAGTTCTTC CSARDPRASVVGEQFF
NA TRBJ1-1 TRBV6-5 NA TGTGCCAGCAGTTACATGGGGGGCGGAAGCACTGAAGCTTTCTTT CASSYMGGGSTEAFF
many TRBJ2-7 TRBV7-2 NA TGTGCCAGCAGCCCACAAGCAGGGGCCCTAAGCCAGCAGTACTTC CASSPQAGALSQQYF
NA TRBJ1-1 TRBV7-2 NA TGTGCCAGCAGCTTGAGGTCTGAAGCTTTCTTT CASSLRSEAFF
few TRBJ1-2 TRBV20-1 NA TGCAGTGCTAGGGGATATAAGGGCTATGGCTACACCTTC CSARGYKGYGYTF
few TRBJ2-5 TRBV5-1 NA TGCGCCAGCAGCTTGGAGGCAGCTAAAGAGACCCAGTACTTC CASSLEAAKETQYF
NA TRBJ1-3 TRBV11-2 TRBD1 TGTGCCAGCCTCGGGACAGTCGGAAACACCATATATTTT CASLGTVGNTIYF
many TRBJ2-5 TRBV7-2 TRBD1 TGTGCCAGCAGCTTAGGAGGGACAGGGCAAGAGACCCAGTACTTC CASSLGGTGQETQYF
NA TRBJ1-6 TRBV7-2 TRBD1 TGTGCCAGCAGCTCCAACGGACAGGGAAATAATTCACCCCTCCACTTT CASSSNGQGNNSPLHF
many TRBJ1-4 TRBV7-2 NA TGTGCCAGCAGCTTAGTAGGGCTGTCTAATGAAAAACTGTTTTTT CASSLVGLSNEKLFF
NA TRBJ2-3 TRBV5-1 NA TGCGCCAGCTTTGCCTCAGCCGATACGCAGTATTTT CASFASADTQYF
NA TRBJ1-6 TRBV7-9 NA TGTGCCAGCAGTCAAGACAATTCACCCCTCCACTTT CASSQDNSPLHF
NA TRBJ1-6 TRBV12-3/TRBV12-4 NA TGTGCCAGCAGTTTCAGGGGCGGAACCAATTCACCCCTCCACTTT CASSFRGGTNSPLHF
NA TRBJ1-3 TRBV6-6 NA TGTGCCAGCAGGGGCCGCAGCGCTGGAAACACCATATATTTT CASRGRSAGNTIYF
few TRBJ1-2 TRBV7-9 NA TGTGCCAGCAGCTTACTAAGGGGCGACTATGGCTACACCTTC CASSLLRGDYGYTF
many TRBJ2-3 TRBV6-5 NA TGTGCCAGCAGTTTAGGGGGGGTCGGGACAGATACGCAGTATTTT CASSLGGVGTDTQYF